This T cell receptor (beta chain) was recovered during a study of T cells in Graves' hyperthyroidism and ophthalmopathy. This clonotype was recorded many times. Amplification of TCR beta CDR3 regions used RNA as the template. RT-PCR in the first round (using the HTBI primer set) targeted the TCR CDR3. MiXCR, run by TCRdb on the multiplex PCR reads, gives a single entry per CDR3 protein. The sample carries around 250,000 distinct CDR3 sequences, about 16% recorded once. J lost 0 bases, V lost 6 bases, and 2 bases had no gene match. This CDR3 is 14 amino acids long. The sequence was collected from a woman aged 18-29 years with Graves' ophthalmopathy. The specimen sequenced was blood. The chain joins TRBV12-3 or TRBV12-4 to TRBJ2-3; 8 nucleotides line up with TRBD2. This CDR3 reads CASRSGGSTDTQYF. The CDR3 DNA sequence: TGTGCCAGCAGGAGCGGGGGCAGCACAGATACGCAGTATTTT.